This T cell receptor beta chain was identified during a study of blood T cells in healthy people across ages. CDR1 and CDR2 from the germline V gene are MNHEY and SVGEGT. J lost 4 bases, V lost 8 bases, and 8 bases had no gene match. The CDR3 loop spans 15 amino acids. The study drew donors from healthy Caucasian individuals in Russia aged about 6 to 90. The table lists this clonotype with a few counts. The antigen is unknown. Study-level points and caveats: Compared with aged donors, long-lived donors showed fewer expanded clones, suggesting selection. Percentage of naive T cells showed a strong correlation with TCR beta diversity.

Alongside a J-beta primer mix, a sample-barcoded 5' primer served in a second PCR lasting about 7 to 11 cycles. TCRdb reprocessed the 5' RACE reads via MiXCR and lists one record per CDR3 protein. Seen here are under 800,000 distinct CDR3 sequences, about 21% observed once, and the top ten hold under 4%. The clonotype originates from an older man in good health. Sequenced sample: blood. The chain employs TRBV6-2 or TRBV6-3 and TRBJ2-1, with 10 bases that match TRBD2. CDR3 nucleotide sequence: TGTGCCAGCCTGGCTAGCGGGAGTTATTACAATGAGCAGTTCTTC. It yields the protein CASLASGSYYNEQFF.